A single sample is the source of the 6 T cell receptor beta chains below, sequenced in a study of cytomegalovirus exposure and HLA in healthy donors. The PCR employed 60 Vbeta primers together with 13 Jbeta primers. The table came from immunoSEQ multiplex PCR; TCRdb's copy has only in-frame clones and leaves some out. There are some 200,000 clones in the sample; over 65% occur only once, and approximately 1.8% lies in the top ten. Sequenced sample: PBMCs. The source of these receptors is a woman aged 25 to 39 in good health and CMV-seronegative.

The chain joins TRBV2 to TRBJ1-5, with unresolved D. The ends were cut back, 6 bases at V and 9 bases at J, with 21 bases in the middle. CDR1 and CDR2 from the germline V gene are SNHLY and FYNNEI. This CDR3 has 15 amino acids. The CDR3 sequence: CASSVTVGREGPQHF. The CDR3, as DNA: TGTGCCAGCAGCGTTACCGTGGGCCGGGAGGGGCCCCAGCATTTT.

The V call is TRBV5-4, the J call TRBJ2-3; 14 nucleotides align to TRBD2. CDR3 length: 20 residues. From germline, CDR1 is SGHNT and CDR2 YYREEE (reference sequence). V trimming: 4 bases; J trimming: 2 bases; junction bases outside the gene matches: 15. As DNA, the CDR3 is TGTGCCAGCAGCCCCTCGGGGAGGCCGGGACTAGCGGGGGACACAGATACGCAGTATTTT. It encodes CASSPSGRPGLAGDTDTQYF.

For this clone: An end of the junction differs from the germline gene, which may be a read error. This sequence joins TRBV7-9 and TRBJ2-7; 9 bases align to TRBD1. Germline V lookup: CDR1 SEHNR, CDR2 FQNEAQ (reference sequence). The CDR3 spans 15 residues. The CDR3, as DNA: TGTTCCAGCAGCTCCTACGGGACAGGGACCTACGAGCAGTACTTC. Translation: CSSSSYGTGTYEQYF. Complete variable domain (other parts from reference TRBV7-9 and TRBJ2-7): DTGVSQNPRHKITKRGQNVTFRCDPISEHNRLYWYRQTLGQGPEFLTYFQNEAQLEKSRLLSDRFSAERPKGSFSTLEIQRTEQGDSAMYLCSSSSYGTGTYEQYFGPGTRLTVT.

This clone occurred a few times. The chain employs TRBV5-1 and TRBJ2-3, with a tentative D call TRBD2 (6 bases). The V end was cut by 4 bases, the J end by 1 base, with 19 bases between. The CDR3 covers 17 residues. CDR1 and CDR2 (germline): SGHRS, YFSETQ. CDR3 loop: CASSPRLDDLGTDTQYF. CDR3 nucleotides: TGCGCCAGCAGCCCAAGACTAGACGACCTTGGCACAGATACGCAGTATTTT.

This rearrangement joins TRBV19 to TRBJ1-5; D uncertain. The CDR3 contains 14 residues. Germline lookup yields CDR1 LNHDA and CDR2 SQIVND (reference sequence). The V end was cut by 8 bases, the J end by 2 bases, with 13 bases between. CDR3 sequence reads: CASLYNGGNQPQHF. CDR3 DNA sequence: TGTGCCAGTCTGTACAACGGGGGCAATCAGCCCCAGCATTTT.

This clone has just a few counts. This chain connects TRBV2 to TRBJ2-3; 8 bases align to TRBD1. Germline loops: CDR1 SNHLY, CDR2 FYNNEI. The CDR3 spans 15 residues. J gave up 2 bases and V 6 bases, and 7 bases lay outside the gene matches. CDR3 residues: CASRETGVSTDTQYF. The CDR3 DNA reads as TGTGCCAGCAGGGAGACAGGGGTGTCCACAGATACGCAGTATTTT.